This record covers a single T cell receptor (beta chain). The antigen is unknown. The sample is drawn from a study of cytomegalovirus exposure and HLA in healthy donors. Findings and limits, study-wide: There was a cluster of highly shared sequence variants that was likely a sequencing artifact.

The primer mix had 60 Vbeta and 13 Jbeta primers. Libraries were prepared by immunoSEQ multiplex PCR; TCRdb keeps only in-frame clonotypes and omits some of them. In the table there are around 100,000 clones, about four fifths of which are singletons. This CDR3 is built from 16 residues. V gave up 0 bases and J gave up 8 bases; unmatched junction bases: 10. The germline CDR1 and CDR2 sequences are LGHNA and YSLEER. Sequenced input: PBMCs. The genes are TRBV4-3 and TRBJ2-4; 7 bases align to TRBD2. The source is a man between 18 and 35 years old in good health and CMV-seronegative. CDR3 DNA sequence: TGCGCCAGCAGCCAAGATAGGGCACAAAGCGGGGACATTCAGTACTTC. Translated: CASSQDRAQSGDIQYF.